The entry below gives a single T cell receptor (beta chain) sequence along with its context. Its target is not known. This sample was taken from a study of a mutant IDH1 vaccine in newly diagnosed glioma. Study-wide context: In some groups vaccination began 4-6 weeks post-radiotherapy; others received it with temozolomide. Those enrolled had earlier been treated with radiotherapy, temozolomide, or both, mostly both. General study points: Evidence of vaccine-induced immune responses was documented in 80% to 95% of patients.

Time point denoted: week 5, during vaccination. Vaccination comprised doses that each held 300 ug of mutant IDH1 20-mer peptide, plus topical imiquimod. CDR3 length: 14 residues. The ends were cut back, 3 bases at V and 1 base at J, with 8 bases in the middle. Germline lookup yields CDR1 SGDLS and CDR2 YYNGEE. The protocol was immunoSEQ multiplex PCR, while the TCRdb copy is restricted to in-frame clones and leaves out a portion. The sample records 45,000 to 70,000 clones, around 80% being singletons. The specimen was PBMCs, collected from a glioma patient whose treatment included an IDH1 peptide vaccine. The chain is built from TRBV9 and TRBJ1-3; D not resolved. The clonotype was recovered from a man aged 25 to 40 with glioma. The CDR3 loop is CASSADGSGNTIYF. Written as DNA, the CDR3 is TGTGCCAGCAGCGCTGACGGGTCTGGAAACACCATATATTTT. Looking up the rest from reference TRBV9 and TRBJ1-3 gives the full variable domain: DSGVTQTPKHLITATGQRVTLRCSPRSGDLSVYWYQQSLDQGLQFLIQYYNGEERAKGNILERFSAQQFPDLHSELNLSSLELGDSALYFCASSADGSGNTIYFGEGSWLTVV.